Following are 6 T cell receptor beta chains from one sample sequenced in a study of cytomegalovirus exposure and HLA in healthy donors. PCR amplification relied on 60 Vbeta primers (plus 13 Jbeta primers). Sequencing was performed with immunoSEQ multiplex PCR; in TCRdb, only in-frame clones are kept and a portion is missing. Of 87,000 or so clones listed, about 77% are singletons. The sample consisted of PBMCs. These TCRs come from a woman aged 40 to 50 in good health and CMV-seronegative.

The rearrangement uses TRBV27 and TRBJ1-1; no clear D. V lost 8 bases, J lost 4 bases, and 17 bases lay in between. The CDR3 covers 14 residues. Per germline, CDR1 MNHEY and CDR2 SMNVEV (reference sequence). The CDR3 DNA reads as TGTGCCAGCGGTGGGCGGGGTTTGAGCACTGAAGCTTTCTTT. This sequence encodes CASGGRGLSTEAFF.

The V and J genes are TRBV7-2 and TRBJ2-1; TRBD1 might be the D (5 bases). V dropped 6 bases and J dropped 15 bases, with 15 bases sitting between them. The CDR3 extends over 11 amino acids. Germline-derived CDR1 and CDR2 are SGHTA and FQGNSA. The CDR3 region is CASRSYTGWFF. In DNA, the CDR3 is TGTGCCAGCAGGAGCTACACAGGCTGGTTCTTC.

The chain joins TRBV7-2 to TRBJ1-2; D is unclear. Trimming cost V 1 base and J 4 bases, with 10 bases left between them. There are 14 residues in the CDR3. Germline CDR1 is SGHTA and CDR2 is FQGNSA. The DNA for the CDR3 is TGTGCCAGCAGCTTAGACGACAAGTCCTATGGCTACACCTTC. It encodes CASSLDDKSYGYTF.

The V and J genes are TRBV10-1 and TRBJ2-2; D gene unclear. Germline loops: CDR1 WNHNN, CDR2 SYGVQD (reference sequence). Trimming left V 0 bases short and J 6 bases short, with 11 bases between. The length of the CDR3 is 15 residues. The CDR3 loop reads CASSESGSPSGELFF. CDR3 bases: TGCGCCAGCAGTGAGTCGGGCTCCCCCTCCGGGGAGCTGTTTTTT.

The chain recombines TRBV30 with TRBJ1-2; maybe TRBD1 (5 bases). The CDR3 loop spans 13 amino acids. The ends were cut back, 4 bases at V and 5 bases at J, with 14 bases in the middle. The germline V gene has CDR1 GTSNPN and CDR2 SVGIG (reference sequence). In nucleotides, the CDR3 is TGTGCCTGGACCCCCGGGGGGACTTATGGCTACACCTTC. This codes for CAWTPGGTYGYTF. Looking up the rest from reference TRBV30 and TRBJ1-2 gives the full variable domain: SQTIHQWPATLVQPVGSPLSLECTVEGTSNPNLYWYRQAAGRGLQLLFYSVGIGQISSEVPQNLSASRPQDRQFILSSKKLLLSDSGFYLCAWTPGGTYGYTFGSGTRLTVV.

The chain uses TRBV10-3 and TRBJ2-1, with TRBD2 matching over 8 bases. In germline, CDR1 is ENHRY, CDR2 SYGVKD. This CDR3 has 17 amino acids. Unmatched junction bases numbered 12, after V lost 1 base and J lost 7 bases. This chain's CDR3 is CAISEWSAGAPGNEQFF. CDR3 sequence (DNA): TGTGCCATCAGTGAGTGGTCAGCGGGGGCCCCGGGTAATGAGCAGTTCTTC.